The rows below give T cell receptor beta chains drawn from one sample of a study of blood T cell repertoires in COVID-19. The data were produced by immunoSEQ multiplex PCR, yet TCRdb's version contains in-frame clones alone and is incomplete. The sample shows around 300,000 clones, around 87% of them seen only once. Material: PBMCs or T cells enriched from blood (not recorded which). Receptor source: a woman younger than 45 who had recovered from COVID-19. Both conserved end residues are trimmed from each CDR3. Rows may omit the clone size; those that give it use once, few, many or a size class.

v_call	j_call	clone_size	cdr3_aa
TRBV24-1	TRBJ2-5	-	ATSGEGPHRTSGDQETQY
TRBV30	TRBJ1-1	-	AWSGRGRNTEAF
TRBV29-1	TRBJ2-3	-	SAVLVASTDTQY
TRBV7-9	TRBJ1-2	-	ASSLRAGNYGYT
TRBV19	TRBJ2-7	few	ASSTRDRGIYEQY
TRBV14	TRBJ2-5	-	ASSSQTTGPRVQETQY
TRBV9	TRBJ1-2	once	ASSPQTGGSSIFGYT
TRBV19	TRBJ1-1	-	ASSIVLENTEAF
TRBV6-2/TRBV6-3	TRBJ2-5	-	ASSSFGGGAQY
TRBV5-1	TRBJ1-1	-	ASSTRPGTGPMNTEAF
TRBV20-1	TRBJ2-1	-	SACDPSGTRYEEQF
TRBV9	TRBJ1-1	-	ASSGVETGWAAEVYMNTEAF
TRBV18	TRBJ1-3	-	ASSPRQVPLETVGTIY
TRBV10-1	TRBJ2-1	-	ASSLGEAGTAQNEQF